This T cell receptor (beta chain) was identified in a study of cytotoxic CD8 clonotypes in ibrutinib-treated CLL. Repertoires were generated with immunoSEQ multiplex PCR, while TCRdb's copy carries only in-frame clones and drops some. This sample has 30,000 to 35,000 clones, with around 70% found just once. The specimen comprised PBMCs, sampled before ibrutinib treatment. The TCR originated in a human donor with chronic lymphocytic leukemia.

CDR3 DNA sequence: TGTGCCAGCAGCTTAGTGATCGCGGGAGAGGGGGAGACCCAGTACTTC. It yields the protein CASSLVIAGEGETQYF. The rearrangement links TRBV11-1 to TRBJ2-5; 7 bases agree with TRBD2. CDR1 is SGHAT and CDR2 is FQDESV in the germline V gene (reference sequence). V shed 1 base and J 5 bases; nucleotides not matched to a gene: 10. There are 16 residues in the CDR3. Full variable domain (missing parts from reference TRBV11-1 and TRBJ2-5): EAEVAQSPRYKITEKSQAVAFWCDPISGHATLYWYRQILGQGPELLVQFQDESVVDDSQLPKDRFSAERLKGVDSTLKIQPAELGDSAMYLCASSLVIAGEGETQYFGPGTRLLVL.